This T cell receptor (beta chain) appears in the sequencing data of a study of response to subunit inactivated influenza vaccine. Findings of the study overall: There was a suggestion from the authors that each seasonal influenza vaccination recruits few new T cells.

MiXCR was run by TCRdb on the RT-PCR reads, yielding one entry per CDR3 protein. The data hold some 570,000 distinct CDR3 sequences, with about 11% observed a single time. Deletions cut 0 bases from V and 8 bases from J, with 11 bases between. The CDR3 covers 13 residues. From germline, CDR1 is SGDLS and CDR2 YYNGEE. In its sample, this clonotype was seen a few times. The target antigen is unknown. Another study also made use of these data, one on T cells expressing NK-cell markers. That work adds: Libraries used 5'RACE template switching adding universal primer site and UMIs. Seven donors tested HCMV-seropositive and one tested seronegative among the eight sequenced. Six of the donors carried dominant NKG2C+ clonotypes that took up about 1.0-7.0% of their CD8+ T cells. These clonotypes, the leaders elsewhere, also led the CD3+CD56-NKG2C+ fraction in several donors.

The input for sequencing was PBMCs from blood, taken on the day of vaccination. The V and J genes are TRBV9 and TRBJ1-2; tentatively, D is TRBD1 (5 bases). This receptor was identified in a man aged 50 or older who received an inactivated influenza vaccine. The CDR3, as DNA: TGTGCCAGCAGCGTAGAGGAGGGGAGCGGCTACACCTTC. This gives the protein CASSVEEGSGYTF.